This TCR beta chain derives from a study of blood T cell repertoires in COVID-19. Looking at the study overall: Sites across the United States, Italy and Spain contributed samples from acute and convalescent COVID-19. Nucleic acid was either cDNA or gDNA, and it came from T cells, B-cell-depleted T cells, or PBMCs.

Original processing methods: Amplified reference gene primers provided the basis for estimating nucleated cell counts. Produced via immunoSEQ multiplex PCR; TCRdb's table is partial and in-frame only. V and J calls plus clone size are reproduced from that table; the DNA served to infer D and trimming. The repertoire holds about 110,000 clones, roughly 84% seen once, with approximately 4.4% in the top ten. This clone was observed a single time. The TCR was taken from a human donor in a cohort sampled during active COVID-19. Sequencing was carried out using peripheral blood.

The CDR3 loop is CASRGQGAETQYF. As DNA, the CDR3 is TGTGCCAGCCGAGGGCAGGGGGCTGAGACCCAGTACTTC. The chain recombines TRBV25-1 with TRBJ2-5; 8 nucleotides agree with TRBD1. The germline gives CDR1 MGHDK, CDR2 SYGVNS. The CDR3 has 13 amino acids. V shed 8 bases, J shed 5 bases, and the junction held 7 bases outside the gene matches.